This is a list of T cell receptor beta chains from one sample in a study of cytomegalovirus exposure and HLA in healthy donors. The method was immunoSEQ multiplex PCR; TCRdb's version includes in-frame clones alone and lacks a portion of them. Among 220,000 or so clones listed, over 80% were seen once. The sample taken for sequencing was PBMCs. The receptors derive from a woman under 40 in good health and CMV-seropositive. CDR3s include the opening cysteine and the closing phenylalanine or tryptophan. D genes are given only for firm matches. Size is omitted from some rows. Given values are once, few, many or a class for expanded clones.

cdr3_length	v_call	j_call	d_call	clone_size	cdr3_aa	cdr3_nt
15	TRBV6-1	TRBJ1-2	TRBD1	.	CASSDRTDRDYGYTF	TGTGCCAGCAGTGATCGGACGGACAGGGACTATGGCTACACCTTC
16	TRBV28	TRBJ2-2	.	.	CASSLIGPKNTGELFF	TGTGCCAGCAGTTTGATAGGGCCGAAGAACACCGGGGAGCTGTTTTTT
13	TRBV4-3	TRBJ1-3	.	.	CASSQDGGDTIYF	TGCGCCAGCAGCCAAGACGGGGGGGACACCATATATTTT
14	TRBV2	TRBJ2-7	TRBD1	.	CASRQTGVVYEQYF	TGTGCCAGCAGACAAACAGGGGTGGTCTACGAGCAGTACTTC
12	TRBV5-6	TRBJ1-2	TRBD1	.	CASSFPDRHLNF	TGTGCCAGCAGCTTTCCGGACAGGCACTTAAACTTC
14	TRBV5-1	TRBJ1-2	.	.	CASSSAGFSYGYTF	TGCGCCAGCAGTTCCGCAGGGTTCAGCTATGGCTACACCTTC
13	TRBV2	TRBJ2-3	.	.	CASSDNLSDTQYF	TGTGCCAGCAGTGATAATTTGTCAGATACGCAGTATTTT
13	TRBV19	TRBJ1-2	.	.	CASSAGLNYGYTF	TGTGCCAGTAGTGCAGGGCTCAACTATGGCTACACCTTC
15	TRBV6-6	TRBJ1-2	TRBD1	.	CASSYSPDRDYGYTF	TGTGCCAGCAGTTACTCACCGGACAGGGACTATGGCTACACCTTC
10	TRBV30	TRBJ1-2	.	.	CAWSKLSYTF	TGTGCCTGGAGTAAGTTAAGCTACACCTTC
13	TRBV6-5	TRBJ2-7	.	.	CASRPEATYEQYF	TGTGCCAGCAGACCCGAGGCAACCTACGAGCAGTACTTC
14	TRBV30	TRBJ1-2	TRBD1	few	CASKTGTGGYGYTF	TGTGCCTCCAAGACCGGGACAGGGGGTTATGGCTACACCTTC
19	TRBV30	TRBJ2-6	.	.	CAWSVPGWGPYSGANVLTF	TGTGCCTGGAGTGTACCTGGGTGGGGTCCCTACTCTGGGGCCAACGTCCTGACTTTC
15	TRBV6-4	TRBJ2-3	TRBD2	.	CASSDELAGADTQYF	TGTGCCAGCAGTGACGAGCTAGCGGGAGCAGATACGCAGTATTTT
12	TRBV7-8	TRBJ1-5	.	.	CASSLLDRAQHF	TGTGCCAGCAGCTTGTTGGATAGGGCCCAGCATTTT